This T cell receptor (beta chain) was captured by sequencing in a study of tumor-infiltrating lymphocytes in primary liver carcinoma. Overall study: Maximum tumor diameters ranged from about 4 to 11 cm, stage T1-T3 N0M0. About 3.65 to 7.13 million productive TCRbeta reads were obtained from the samples, with similar numbers across tissue types. The study, taken as a whole, reports: Top clones occupying all five tumor regions numbered only about 8-25%.

A constant-region primer served to make TCR beta cDNA from roughly 480 ng total RNA. Construction of TCR beta libraries relied on three successive nested multiplex PCR rounds employing slightly modified ARM-PCR. The first two PCR rounds used TRBV1-TRBV30 primers with a Cbeta primer, approximately 10 cycles each. Using its own MiXCR run on the multiplex PCR reads, TCRdb lists one record per CDR3 protein. In the table there are 120,000 or so distinct CDR3 sequences, about 59% of which are singletons. Investigators took RNA and DNA out together from roughly 18-30 mg of unsorted bulk tissue. Primary liver carcinoma in the patients was surgically resected. This clonotype has only one observation. Its specificity is unknown. This CDR3 contains 15 residues. CDR1 is SGHAT, CDR2 FQNNGV, per germline. V dropped 6 bases and J dropped 4 bases, with 15 bases sitting between them.

This receptor was taken from a woman aged 60-75 years with primary liver carcinoma and hepatitis B virus infection. The chain carries TRBV11-2 and TRBJ2-2; the D gene is possibly TRBD2 (5 bases). The sample consisted of liver tumor tissue from sampling region 1. Sample subset: tumor region T1, superior pole. Here the CDR3 reads CASSLTRASTGELFF. CDR3 DNA: TGTGCCAGCAGTCTTACTAGAGCGAGCACCGGGGAGCTGTTTTTT.